The clone carrying this TCR beta chain came up once. These data come from a study of technical replicates of blood from a few donors. The repertoire was sequenced with immunoSEQ multiplex PCR; TCRdb's copy has only in-frame clones and lacks some. The data contain about 14,000 clones, 84% of them singletons. Unmatched junction bases numbered 6, after V lost 5 bases and J lost 4 bases. The CDR3 consists of 15 residues. The germline gives CDR1 SEHNR, CDR2 FQNEAQ (reference sequence). The gene calls are TRBV7-9 and TRBJ2-3, with 10 bases fitting TRBD2. This receptor was obtained from a human donor in good health. Sequencing used PBMCs. CDR3 loop: CASSSGRAGADTQYF. CDR3 bases: TGTGCCAGCAGCAGCGGGAGGGCCGGTGCAGATACGCAGTATTTT.